This entry lists 3 T cell receptor beta chains sequenced from one sample in a study of radiotherapy plus CTLA-4 blockade in lung cancer listed by TCRdb under 2018. Library construction relied on the immunoSEQ multiplex PCR assay. TCRdb's version of the immuneACCESS table is confined to in-frame rearrangements and falls short of the full clone set. An unresolved V gene accounts for under half of the shortfall where checked; the remainder is of unknown origin. This sample is represented by approximately 90,000 clones; about four fifths of them were singletons. The ten top clones hold around 0.9% of the sample. Sequenced material: peripheral blood, taken from a patient treated with radiotherapy plus ipilimumab. Receptors were obtained from a human donor with non-small cell lung cancer who had stable disease on radiotherapy plus ipilimumab.

This clone is termed medium-sized (0.01 to 0.1%). The chain is built from TRBV6-4 and TRBJ2-7; the match to TRBD1 covers 9 bases. CDR1 and CDR2 from the germline V gene are MRHNA and SNTAGT. J was trimmed by 3 bases and V by 6 bases; bases with no gene match: 9. The CDR3 is made up of 15 amino acids. The CDR3: CASSREPGQGYEQYF. The DNA for the CDR3 is TGTGCCAGCAGCCGAGAACCGGGACAGGGCTACGAGCAGTACTTC.

With regard to this clone: One end of the junction varies from germline; a read error may be responsible. The V gene is TRBV29-1, the J gene TRBJ1-2, with 8 bases matching TRBD1. There are 11 residues in the CDR3. Per the germline V gene, CDR1 is SQVTM and CDR2 is ANQGSEA. In DNA form, the CDR3 reads TGCAGCGTTGAATTTAACGGACAGGGCGACTTC. Encoded protein: CSVEFNGQGDF.

The CDR3 coding sequence is TGTGCCAGCAGTCTTCCCCCGGGGCTCTCAATTGAGCAGTTCTTC. Translation: CASSLPPGLSIEQFF. The chain employs TRBV27 and TRBJ2-1; the D call may be TRBD1 or TRBD2 (5 bases each). Germline assignment: CDR1 MNHEY and CDR2 SMNVEV (reference sequence). The CDR3 consists of 15 residues. Trimming removed 5 bases from V and 9 bases from J, with 20 bases in between.